Shown below are 9 T cell receptor beta chains from a single sample sequenced in a study of T cell repertoires in cytomegalovirus infection. MiXCR, applied by TCRdb to the reads, yields one record per CDR3 protein. The sample contains 550,000 to 850,000 distinct CDR3 sequences, around a third of which appear only once. Antigens for these TCRs are unknown. Sequencing was performed on cultured PBMCs, taken from culture after CMV antigen stimulation. The receptors originated from a human donor in good health (CMV status not recorded). Some clones in this sample may be carry-over from other donors' samples.

The J gene is TRBJ1-2, the V gene TRBV6-6; 7 bases match TRBD1. The CDR3 totals 16 residues. With V trimmed by 11 bases and J by 0 bases, 15 bases remained unmatched. Germline V lookup: CDR1 MNHNY, CDR2 SVGAGI (reference sequence). The CDR3 DNA reads TGTGCCGCCAGGGGGGAACCGGGGAAGGCTAACTATGGCTACACCTTC. It is translated as CAARGEPGKANYGYTF.

The chain couples TRBV27 to TRBJ2-1; D gene unclear. This CDR3 contains 12 residues. CDR1 is MNHEY and CDR2 is SMNVEV in the germline V gene (reference sequence). V dropped 8 bases and J dropped 7 bases, with 12 bases sitting between them. CDR3 region: CASSPRANEQFF. The CDR3, as DNA: TGTGCCAGCTCCCCCCGTGCGAATGAGCAGTTCTTC.

This clonotype appeared a few times. This chain links TRBV6-5 with TRBJ2-7; tentative D call: TRBD1 (6 bases). Trimming removed 5 bases from V and 7 bases from J, with 18 bases in between. CDR1 MNHEY and CDR2 SVGAGI come from the germline V gene. CDR3 length: 14 residues. The CDR3 DNA is TGTGCCAGCAGTCTCCGGGACACAAAGGGGGAGCAGTACTTC. Protein product: CASSLRDTKGEQYF.

This clonotype was observed many times. The J gene is TRBJ1-3, the V gene TRBV7-2; D may be TRBD1 (5 bases). Germline CDR1 reads SGHTA; CDR2 reads FQGNSA. Trimming took 7 bases from V and 0 from J, leaving 10 bases between them. The CDR3 is 14 residues long. The DNA for the CDR3 is TGTGCCAGCACCCAGGGCAGCTCTGGAAACACCATATATTTT. Protein sequence: CASTQGSSGNTIYF.

This clonotype was picked up a small number of times. The rearrangement uses TRBV12-3 or TRBV12-4 and TRBJ1-5; D possibly corresponds to TRBD1 (5 bases). This CDR3 has 14 residues. Trimming left V 3 bases short and J 7 bases short, with 13 bases between. The CDR3 is CASSFRQGGQPQHF. The CDR3 nucleotides read TGTGCCAGCAGTTTCAGGCAGGGAGGACAGCCCCAGCATTTT.

J is TRBJ2-5 and V is TRBV12-3 or TRBV12-4, with D tentatively TRBD2 (6 bases). The CDR3 contains 17 residues. Deletions cut 6 bases from V and 1 base from J, with 21 bases between. This CDR3 is CASSLRKTGALQETQYF. CDR3 sequence (DNA): TGTGCCAGCAGCCTAAGGAAGACGGGAGCCCTCCAAGAGACCCAGTACTTC.

There are a few counts of this clonotype. V usage is TRBV6-1 and J usage is TRBJ1-5; D is undetermined. The V and J ends lost 10 bases and 1 base respectively, with 8 bases between them. Per germline, CDR1 MNHNS and CDR2 SASEGT. This CDR3 is built from 12 residues. The CDR3 loop is CAIQESNQPQHF. The CDR3 DNA is TGTGCCATTCAAGAAAGCAATCAGCCCCAGCATTTT.

The rearrangement uses TRBV7-2 and TRBJ2-7; possible D gene TRBD2, 5 bases. The V and J ends lost 5 bases and 2 bases respectively, with 16 bases between them. This CDR3 region has 15 residues. CDR1 is SGHTA, CDR2 FQGNSA, per germline. The CDR3 reads CASSPSWTPTYEQYF. In DNA, the CDR3 is TGTGCCAGCAGCCCTTCTTGGACTCCAACCTACGAGCAGTACTTC.

This clonotype was detected a few times. The rearrangement joins TRBV7-2 to TRBJ2-2; 8 bases align to TRBD1. CDR1 and CDR2 from the germline V gene are SGHTA and FQGNSA. J was trimmed by 4 bases and V by 4 bases; bases with no gene match: 5. The length of the CDR3 is 15 residues. CDR3 nucleotide sequence: TGTGCCAGCAGCTCCCCACAGGGGGTCACCGGGGAGCTGTTTTTT. Amino acids: CASSSPQGVTGELFF. The whole variable domain, remainder taken from reference TRBV7-2 and TRBJ2-2, is GAGVSQSPSNKVTEKGKDVELRCDPISGHTALYWYRQSLGQGLEFLIYFQGNSAPDKSGLPSDRFSAERTGGSVSTLTIQRTQQEDSAVYLCASSSPQGVTGELFFGEGSRLTVL.